This entry features one TCR beta chain sequence. Its matching antigen is unknown. A much larger clone lies one base from this, so it may be a read error. Together with a sample-barcoded 5' primer, a J-beta primer mix was included in a second PCR lasting about 7 to 11 cycles. Researchers report that each sample yielded at least 3 million CDR3-containing paired-end reads. TCRdb independently ran MiXCR on the 5' RACE reads; one entry per CDR3 protein. Of 1.5 million to 2 million distinct CDR3 sequences in the sample, 28% were seen once. These data come from a study of blood T cells in healthy people across ages. Study-wide points: Estimated diversity across one million T cells was deemed an underestimate. In long-lived donors, naive CD4+ cell counts and diversity exceeded those of aged donors.

Samples each had at least 6 micrograms of total RNA extracted. Material for sequencing was blood. This sequence originates from a young woman in good health.

CDR3: CSTRRGTDYGYTF. Here the CDR3 DNA reads TGCAGTACTCGCCGGGGGACAGACTATGGCTACACCTTC. This chain joins TRBV20-1 and TRBJ1-2; 7 bases fit TRBD1. The germline V gene encodes CDR1 DFQATT and CDR2 SNEGSKA (reference sequence). This CDR3 is 13 amino acids long. The V segment lost 8 bases and the J segment 3 bases; nucleotides outside the gene matches: 9.